Each of the 9 T cell receptor beta chains below was sequenced from the same sample in a study of blood T cell repertoires in COVID-19. Data came from immunoSEQ multiplex PCR; TCRdb stores just in-frame clones and leaves some out. The sample lists tens of thousands of clones, 90% occurring once. The sample taken for sequencing was peripheral blood. The receptor source for this set is a man aged 70 or older with acute or convalescent COVID-19.

V and J are TRBV6-5 and TRBJ1-5; D may be TRBD1 (6 bases). This CDR3 is 15 amino acids long. The V and J ends lost 7 bases and 0 bases respectively, with 13 bases between them. Germline V CDR1 and CDR2: MNHEY, SVGAGI. CDR3 residues: CASNTGPSSNQPQHF. CDR3 DNA: TGTGCCAGCAACACAGGGCCCAGTAGCAATCAGCCCCAGCATTTT.

The chain couples TRBV7-9 to TRBJ1-3; a weak D match, TRBD1 (5 bases). CDR1 is SEHNR and CDR2 is FQNEAQ in the germline V gene (reference sequence). V was trimmed by 4 bases and J by 4 bases, leaving 11 bases between them. This CDR3 contains 14 residues. CDR3 region: CASSSTEPGNTIYF. The CDR3 DNA reads as TGTGCCAGCAGCTCGACAGAGCCAGGAAACACCATATATTTT.

This clone has a single count. The J gene is TRBJ2-1, the V gene TRBV10-3; 9 bases line up with TRBD2. This CDR3 is built from 16 residues. CDR1 and CDR2 (germline): ENHRY, SYGVKD. V was clipped by 6 bases and J by 1 base; unmatched bases: 7. In nucleotides, the CDR3 is TGTGCCATCAGCCCGACTAGCGGAGGGTCCTACAATGAGCAGTTCTTC. It specifies CAISPTSGGSYNEQFF.

The rearrangement uses TRBV6-6 and TRBJ2-7; 9 positions agree with TRBD1. V lost 5 bases to trimming and J lost 0 bases; unmatched junction nucleotides: 2. Germline V CDR1 and CDR2: MNHNY, SVGAGI (reference sequence). This CDR3 comprises 14 residues. CDR3 in amino acids: CASSGTGISYEQYF. For the CDR3, the DNA is TGTGCCAGCAGTGGGACAGGGATCTCCTACGAGCAGTACTTC.

V is TRBV15 and J is TRBJ1-2; 9 bases are shared with TRBD1. V lost 0 bases to trimming and J lost 8 bases; unmatched junction nucleotides: 10. Germline CDR1 LNHNV, CDR2 YYDKDF (reference sequence). The CDR3 covers 16 residues. The CDR3 is CATSRDMGQGTYGYTF. For the CDR3, the DNA is TGTGCCACCAGCAGAGATATGGGACAGGGAACCTACGGCTACACCTTC.

The chain has TRBV4-1 and TRBJ2-2; the match to TRBD2 covers 8 bases. Germline CDR1 and CDR2: MGHRA and YSYEKL. With 2 bases clipped from V and 5 bases from J, the junction kept 1 base outside the gene matches. This CDR3 has 14 amino acids. As DNA, the CDR3 is TGCGCCAGCAGCCAAACGGGGGGGACCGGGGAGCTGTTTTTT. Its translation is CASSQTGGTGELFF.

The chain is built from TRBV7-2 and TRBJ2-5; tentative D call: TRBD1 (6 bases). Germline V lookup: CDR1 SGHTA, CDR2 FQGNSA. CDR3 length: 15 amino acids. The germline V and J ends were trimmed by 1 base and 4 bases, with 13 bases remaining between them. The DNA of the CDR3 is TGTGCCAGCAGCTTAGTTGGGGGCGCCGGAGAGACCCAGTACTTC. Protein: CASSLVGGAGETQYF.

The chain carries TRBV28 and TRBJ1-4, with TRBD1 identical over 7 bases. Germline trimming cut 5 bases from V and 0 bases from J; bases unmatched to any gene: 6. Germline-derived CDR1 and CDR2 are MDHEN and SYDVKM. This CDR3 has 16 residues. CDR3: CASSPRDRATNEKLFF. CDR3 bases: TGTGCCAGCAGTCCAAGGGACAGAGCAACTAATGAAAAACTGTTTTTT.

The chain links TRBV29-1 to TRBJ2-3, with TRBD1 as a possible D gene (5 bases). This CDR3 spans 14 amino acids. Trimming cost V 3 bases and J 0 bases, with 10 bases left between them. CDR1 is SQVTM and CDR2 is ANQGSEA in the germline V gene. CDR3 region: CSVDPTESTDTQYF. The CDR3 bases are TGCAGCGTTGACCCGACAGAGAGCACAGATACGCAGTATTTT.